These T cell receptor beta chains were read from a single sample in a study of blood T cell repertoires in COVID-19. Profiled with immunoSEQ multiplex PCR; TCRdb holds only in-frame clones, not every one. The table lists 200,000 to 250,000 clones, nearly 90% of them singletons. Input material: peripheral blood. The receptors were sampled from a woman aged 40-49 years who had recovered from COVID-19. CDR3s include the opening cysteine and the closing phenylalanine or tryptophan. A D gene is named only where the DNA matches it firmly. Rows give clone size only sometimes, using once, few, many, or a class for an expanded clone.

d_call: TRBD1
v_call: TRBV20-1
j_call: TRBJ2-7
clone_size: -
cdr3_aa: CSASSGQGIGTYEQYF
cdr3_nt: TGCAGTGCTAGTTCGGGACAGGGGATCGGTACGTACGAGCAGTACTTC

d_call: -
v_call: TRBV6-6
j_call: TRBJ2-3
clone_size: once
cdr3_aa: CASSYSLGTQYF
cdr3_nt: TGTGCCAGCAGTTATTCCCTCGGGACGCAGTATTTT

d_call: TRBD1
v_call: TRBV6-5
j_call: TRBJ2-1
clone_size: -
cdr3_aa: CASKRRDSYNEQFF
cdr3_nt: TGTGCCAGTAAACGTCGGGACAGTTACAATGAGCAGTTCTTC

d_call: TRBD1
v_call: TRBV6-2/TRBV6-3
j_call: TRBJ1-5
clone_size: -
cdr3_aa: CASSATGAYSNQPQHF
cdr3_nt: TGTGCCAGCAGTGCGACAGGGGCTTATAGCAATCAGCCCCAGCATTTT

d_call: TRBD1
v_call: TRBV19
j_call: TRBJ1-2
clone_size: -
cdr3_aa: CASSIGGTANYGYTF
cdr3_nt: TGTGCCAGTAGTATAGGAGGGACAGCGAACTATGGCTACACCTTC

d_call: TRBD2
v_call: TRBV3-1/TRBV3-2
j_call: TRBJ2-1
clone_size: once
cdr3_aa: CASSQDPKVRLAAYNEQFF
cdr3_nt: TGTGCCAGCAGCCAAGACCCCAAGGTGAGGCTAGCGGCCTACAATGAGCAGTTCTTC

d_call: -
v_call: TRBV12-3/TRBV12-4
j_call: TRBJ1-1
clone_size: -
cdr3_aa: CASSTWTVGLAFF
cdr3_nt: TGTGCCAGCAGCACTTGGACAGTGGGCTTGGCTTTCTTT

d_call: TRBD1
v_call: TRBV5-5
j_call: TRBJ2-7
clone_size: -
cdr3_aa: CASSLGTGAYEQYF
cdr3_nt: TGTGCCAGCAGCTTAGGTACAGGGGCCTACGAGCAGTACTTC

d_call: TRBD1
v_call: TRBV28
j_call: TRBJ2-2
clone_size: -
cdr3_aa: CASSLPTGGGNGELFF
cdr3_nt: TGTGCCAGCAGTTTGCCGACAGGGGGTGGAAACGGGGAGCTGTTTTTT

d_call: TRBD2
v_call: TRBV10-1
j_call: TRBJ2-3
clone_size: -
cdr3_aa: CASSEERGFITDTQYF
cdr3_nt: TGCGCCAGCAGTGAGGAGCGGGGCTTCATCACAGATACGCAGTATTTT

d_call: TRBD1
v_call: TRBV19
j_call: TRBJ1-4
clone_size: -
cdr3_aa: CASSLQGATNEKLFF
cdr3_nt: TGTGCCAGTAGTCTACAGGGGGCAACTAATGAAAAACTGTTTTTT

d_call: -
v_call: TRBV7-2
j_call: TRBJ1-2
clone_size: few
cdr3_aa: CASSPQGYYGYTF
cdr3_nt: TGTGCCAGCAGCCCTCAGGGGTACTATGGCTACACCTTC

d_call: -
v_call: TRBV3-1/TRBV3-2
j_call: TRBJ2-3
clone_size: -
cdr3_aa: CASSQAGSGTDTQYF
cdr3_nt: TGTGCCAGCAGCCAAGCGGGGTCGGGCACAGATACGCAGTATTTT

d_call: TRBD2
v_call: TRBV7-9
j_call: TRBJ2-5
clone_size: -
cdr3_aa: CASSPSGLASQETQYF
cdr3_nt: TGTGCCAGCAGCCCCTCGGGACTAGCGAGCCAAGAGACCCAGTACTTC

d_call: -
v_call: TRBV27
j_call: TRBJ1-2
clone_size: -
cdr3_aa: CASSSISVAGLHGYTF
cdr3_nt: TGTGCCAGCAGTTCAATATCCGTGGCAGGACTTCATGGCTACACCTTC

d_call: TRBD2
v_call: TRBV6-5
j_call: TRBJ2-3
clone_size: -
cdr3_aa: CATRLAGEPDTQYF
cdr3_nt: TGTGCCACCCGACTAGCGGGAGAACCAGATACGCAGTATTTT

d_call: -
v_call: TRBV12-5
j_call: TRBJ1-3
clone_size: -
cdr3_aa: CASGLVLGHPSGNTIYF
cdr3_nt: TGTGCTAGTGGTTTGGTACTGGGACATCCATCTGGAAACACCATATATTTT

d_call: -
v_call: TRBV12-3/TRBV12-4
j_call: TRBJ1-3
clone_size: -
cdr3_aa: CASSYIGNTIYF
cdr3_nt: TGTGCCAGCAGTTACATTGGAAACACCATATATTTT

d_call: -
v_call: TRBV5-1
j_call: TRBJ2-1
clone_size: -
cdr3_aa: CASSTHLSGYEQFF
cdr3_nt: TGCGCCAGCAGCACCCACCTTAGCGGCTATGAGCAGTTCTTC

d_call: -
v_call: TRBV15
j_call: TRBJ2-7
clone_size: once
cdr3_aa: CATSRDPESSYEQYF
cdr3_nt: TGTGCCACCAGCAGAGATCCGGAGAGCTCCTACGAGCAGTACTTC

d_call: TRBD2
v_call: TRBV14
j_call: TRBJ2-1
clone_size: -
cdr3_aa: CASSHSRGTSATNEQFF
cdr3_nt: TGTGCCAGCAGCCACTCACGGGGGACTAGCGCAACTAATGAGCAGTTCTTC

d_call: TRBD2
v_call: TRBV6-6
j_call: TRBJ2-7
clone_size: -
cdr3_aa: CASSRTSGSTYEQYF
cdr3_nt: TGTGCCAGCAGCCGAACTAGCGGCTCTACCTACGAGCAGTACTTC

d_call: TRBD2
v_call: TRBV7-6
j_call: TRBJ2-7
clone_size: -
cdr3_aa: CASSLPGGRGEQYF
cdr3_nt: TGTGCCAGCAGCTTGCCTGGCGGGAGAGGCGAGCAGTACTTC

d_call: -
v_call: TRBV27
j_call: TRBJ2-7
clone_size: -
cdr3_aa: CASSSLKGGSYEQYF
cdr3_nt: TGTGCCAGCAGTTCCCTGAAGGGAGGCTCCTACGAGCAGTACTTC

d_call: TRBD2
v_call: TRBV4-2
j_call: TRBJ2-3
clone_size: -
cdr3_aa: CASSLGGWTSGGDTQYF
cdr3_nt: TGTGCCAGCAGCCTTGGGGGCTGGACTAGCGGGGGTGATACGCAGTATTTT

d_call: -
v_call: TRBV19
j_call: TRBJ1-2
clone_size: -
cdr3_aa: CASSISPGGYGYTF
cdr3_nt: TGTGCCAGTAGTATTTCCCCGGGAGGCTATGGCTACACCTTC

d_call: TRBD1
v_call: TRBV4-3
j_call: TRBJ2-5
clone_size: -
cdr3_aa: CASSQDQTTGNTFGTQYF
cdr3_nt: TGCGCCAGCAGCCAGGACCAAACGACAGGGAATACATTTGGGACCCAGTACTTC

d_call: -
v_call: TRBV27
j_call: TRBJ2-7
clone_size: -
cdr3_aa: CASSFRRGGGSYEQYF
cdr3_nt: TGTGCCAGCAGTTTCCGGCGAGGGGGTGGTTCCTACGAGCAGTACTTC

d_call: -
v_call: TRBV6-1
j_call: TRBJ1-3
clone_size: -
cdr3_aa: CASSEPGSSGGNTIYF
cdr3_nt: TGTGCCAGCAGTGAACCTGGCTCCTCAGGGGGAAACACCATATATTTT

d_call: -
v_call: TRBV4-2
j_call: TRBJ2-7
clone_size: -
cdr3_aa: CASSQGTAPNEQYF
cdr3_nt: TGTGCCAGCAGCCAAGGGACAGCTCCCAACGAGCAGTACTTC

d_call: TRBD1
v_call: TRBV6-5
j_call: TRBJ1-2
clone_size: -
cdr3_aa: CASRGQGGNNYGYTF
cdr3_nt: TGTGCCAGCAGGGGACAGGGGGGTAATAACTATGGCTACACCTTC

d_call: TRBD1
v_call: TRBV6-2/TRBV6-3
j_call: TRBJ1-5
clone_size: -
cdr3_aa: CASSQQGTNQPQHF
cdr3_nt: TGTGCCAGCAGCCAACAGGGGACCAATCAGCCCCAGCATTTT

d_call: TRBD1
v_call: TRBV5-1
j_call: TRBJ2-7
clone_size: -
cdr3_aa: CASSLPGTGAYEQYF
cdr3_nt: TGCGCCAGCAGCTTGCCCGGGACAGGGGCCTACGAGCAGTACTTC

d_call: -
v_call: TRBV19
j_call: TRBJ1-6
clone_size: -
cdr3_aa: CASSMPGEINNSPLHF
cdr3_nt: TGTGCCAGTAGTATGCCCGGAGAAATTAATAATTCACCCCTCCACTTT

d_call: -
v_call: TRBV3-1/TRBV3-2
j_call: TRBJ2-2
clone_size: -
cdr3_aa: CASSQDLTQTGELFF
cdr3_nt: TGTGCCAGCAGCCAAGATCTGACTCAAACCGGGGAGCTGTTTTTT

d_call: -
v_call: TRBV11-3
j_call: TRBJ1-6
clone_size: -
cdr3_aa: CASSLVVDNSPLHF
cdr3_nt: TGTGCCAGCAGCTTAGTGGTAGATAATTCACCCCTCCACTTT

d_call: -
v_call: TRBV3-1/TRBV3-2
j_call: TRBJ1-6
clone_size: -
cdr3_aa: CASSQVPSSYNSPLHF
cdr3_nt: TGTGCCAGCAGCCAAGTCCCGAGCTCCTATAATTCACCCCTCCACTTT

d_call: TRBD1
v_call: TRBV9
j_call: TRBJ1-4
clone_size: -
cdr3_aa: CASSVEGTGPEKLFF
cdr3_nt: TGTGCCAGCAGCGTAGAAGGGACAGGGCCTGAAAAACTGTTTTTT

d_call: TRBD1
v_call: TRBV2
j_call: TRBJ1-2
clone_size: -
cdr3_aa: CASSPGTGWGGYTF
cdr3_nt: TGTGCCAGCAGTCCCGGGACAGGGTGGGGTGGCTACACCTTC

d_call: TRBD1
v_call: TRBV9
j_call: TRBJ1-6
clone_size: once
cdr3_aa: CASSFETGNNSPLHF
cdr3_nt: TGTGCCAGCAGCTTCGAGACAGGGAACAATTCACCCCTCCACTTT

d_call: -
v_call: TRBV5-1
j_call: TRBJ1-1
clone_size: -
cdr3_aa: CASSLVSWAGLRDTEAFF
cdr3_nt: TGCGCCAGCAGCTTGGTATCCTGGGCGGGACTTAGGGACACTGAAGCTTTCTTT

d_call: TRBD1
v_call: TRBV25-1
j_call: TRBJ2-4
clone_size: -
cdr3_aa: CASSAGTGRNIQYF
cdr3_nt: TGTGCCAGCAGTGCCGGGACAGGGAGGAACATTCAGTACTTC

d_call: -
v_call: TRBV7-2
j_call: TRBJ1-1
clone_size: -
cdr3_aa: CASSPGVHTEAFF
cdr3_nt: TGTGCCAGCAGCCCCGGGGTCCACACTGAAGCTTTCTTT

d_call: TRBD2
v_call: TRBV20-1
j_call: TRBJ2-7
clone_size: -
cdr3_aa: CSASSGEIPYEQYF
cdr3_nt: TGCAGTGCTAGTAGCGGGGAAATCCCCTACGAGCAGTACTTC

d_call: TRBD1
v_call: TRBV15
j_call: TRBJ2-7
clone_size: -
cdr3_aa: CATSRVPGQLQYF
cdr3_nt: TGTGCCACCAGCAGAGTACCGGGACAGCTGCAGTACTTC

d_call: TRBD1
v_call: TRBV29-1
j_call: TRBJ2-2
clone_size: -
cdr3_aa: CSVGQGGIAGELFF
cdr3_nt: TGCAGCGTCGGACAGGGGGGGATTGCCGGGGAGCTGTTTTTT

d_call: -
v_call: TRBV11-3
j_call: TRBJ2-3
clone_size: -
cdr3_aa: CASSPPRGGLTDTQYF
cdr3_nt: TGTGCCAGCAGCCCGCCCAGGGGTGGTCTCACAGATACGCAGTATTTT

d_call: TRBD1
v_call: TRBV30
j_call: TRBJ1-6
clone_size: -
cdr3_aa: CAWGTGDNSPLHF
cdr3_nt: TGTGCCTGGGGGACAGGGGATAATTCACCCCTCCACTTT

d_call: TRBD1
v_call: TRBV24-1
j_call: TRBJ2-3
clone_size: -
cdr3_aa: CATSDARDRGPDTQYF
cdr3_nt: TGTGCCACCAGTGATGCCCGGGACAGGGGCCCAGATACGCAGTATTTT

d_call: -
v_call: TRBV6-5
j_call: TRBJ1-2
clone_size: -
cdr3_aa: CATGLLFRGGYGYTF
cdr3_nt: TGTGCCACTGGCTTGTTATTTAGGGGGGGCTATGGCTACACCTTC

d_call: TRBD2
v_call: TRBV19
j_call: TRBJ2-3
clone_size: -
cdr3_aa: CASSGVWLAGTDTQYF
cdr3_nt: TGTGCCAGTAGTGGGGTATGGCTAGCGGGCACAGATACGCAGTATTTT